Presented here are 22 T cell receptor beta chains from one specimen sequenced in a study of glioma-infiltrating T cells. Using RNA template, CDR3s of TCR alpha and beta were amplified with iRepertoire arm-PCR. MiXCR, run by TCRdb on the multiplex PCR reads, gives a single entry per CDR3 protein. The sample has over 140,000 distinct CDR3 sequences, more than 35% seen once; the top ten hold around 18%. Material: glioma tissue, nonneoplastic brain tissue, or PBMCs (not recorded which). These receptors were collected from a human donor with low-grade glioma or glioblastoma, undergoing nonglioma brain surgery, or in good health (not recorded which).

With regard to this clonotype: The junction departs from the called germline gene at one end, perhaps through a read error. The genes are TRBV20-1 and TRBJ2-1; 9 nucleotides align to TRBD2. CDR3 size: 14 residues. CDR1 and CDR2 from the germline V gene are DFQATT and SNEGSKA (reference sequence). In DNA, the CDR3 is TGCAGTGCCCCAACTAGCGGGTCGTCCAATGAGCAGCTCTTC. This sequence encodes CSAPTSGSSNEQLF.

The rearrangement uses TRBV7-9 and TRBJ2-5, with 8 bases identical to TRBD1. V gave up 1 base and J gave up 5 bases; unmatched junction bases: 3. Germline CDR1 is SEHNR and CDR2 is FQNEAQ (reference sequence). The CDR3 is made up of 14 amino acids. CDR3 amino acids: CASSLGQGMETQYF. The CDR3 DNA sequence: TGTGCCAGCAGCTTAGGACAGGGGATGGAGACCCAGTACTTC.

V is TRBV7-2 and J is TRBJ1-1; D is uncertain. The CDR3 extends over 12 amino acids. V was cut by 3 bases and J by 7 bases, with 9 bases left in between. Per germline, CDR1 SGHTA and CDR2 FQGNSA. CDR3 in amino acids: CASSFQTYEAFF. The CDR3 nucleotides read TGTGCCAGCAGCTTTCAGACCTATGAAGCTTTCTTT.

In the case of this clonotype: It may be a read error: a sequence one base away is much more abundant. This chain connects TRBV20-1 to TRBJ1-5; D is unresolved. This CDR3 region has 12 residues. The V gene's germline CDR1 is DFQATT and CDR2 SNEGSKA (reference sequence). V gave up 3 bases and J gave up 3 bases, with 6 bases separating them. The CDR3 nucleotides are TGCAGTGCTAGCAGGAACAATCAGCCCCAGCATTTT. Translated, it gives CSASRNNQPQHF.

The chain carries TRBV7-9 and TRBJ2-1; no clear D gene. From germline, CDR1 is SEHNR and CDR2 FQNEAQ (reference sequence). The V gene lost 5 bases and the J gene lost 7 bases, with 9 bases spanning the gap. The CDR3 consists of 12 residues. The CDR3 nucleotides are TGTGCCAGCAGCGATGTAGGGAATGAGCAGTTCTTC. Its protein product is CASSDVGNEQFF.

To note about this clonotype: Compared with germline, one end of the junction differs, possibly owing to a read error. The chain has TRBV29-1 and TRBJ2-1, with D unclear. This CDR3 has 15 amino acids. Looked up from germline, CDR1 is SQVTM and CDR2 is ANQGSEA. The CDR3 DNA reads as TGCAGCGTCGAAGATTTACAAAGCTCCCACAATGAGCAGTTCTTC. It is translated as CSVEDLQSSHNEQFF.

The CDR3 loop is CASSIPGRNTEAFF. The CDR3 DNA reads as TGTGCCAGTAGTATCCCCGGTCGGAACACTGAAGCTTTCTTT. The V gene is TRBV19, the J gene TRBJ1-1; D not resolved. Trimming stripped 3 bases from V and 1 base from J, with 9 bases between. There are 14 residues in the CDR3. Germline CDR1 and CDR2: LNHDA and SQIVND (reference sequence).

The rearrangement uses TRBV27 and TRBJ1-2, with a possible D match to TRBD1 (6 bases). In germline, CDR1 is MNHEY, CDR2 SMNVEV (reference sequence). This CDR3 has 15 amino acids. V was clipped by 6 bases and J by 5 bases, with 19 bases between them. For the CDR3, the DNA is TGTGCCAGCAGCTTAGATAGTCAGGGGCCGTATGGCTACACCTTC. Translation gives CASSLDSQGPYGYTF.

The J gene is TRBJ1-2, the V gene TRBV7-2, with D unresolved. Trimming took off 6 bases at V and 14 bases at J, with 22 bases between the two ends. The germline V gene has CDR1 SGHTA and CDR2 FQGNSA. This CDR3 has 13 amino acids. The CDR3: CASSPWPGQTSTF. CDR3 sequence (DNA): TGTGCCAGCAGTCCATGGCCTGGTCAAACCTCTACCTTC. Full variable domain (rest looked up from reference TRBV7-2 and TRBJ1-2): GAGVSQSPSNKVTEKGKDVELRCDPISGHTALYWYRQSLGQGLEFLIYFQGNSAPDKSGLPSDRFSAERTGGSVSTLTIQRTQQEDSAVYLCASSPWPGQTSTFGSGTRLTVV.

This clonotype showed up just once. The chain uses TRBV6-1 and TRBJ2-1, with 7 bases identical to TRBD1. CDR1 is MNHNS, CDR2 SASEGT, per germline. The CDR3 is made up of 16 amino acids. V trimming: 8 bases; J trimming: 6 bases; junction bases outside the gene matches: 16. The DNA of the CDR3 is TGTGCCAGCGGTCCAACCCGGGACAGTTGGTCCAATGAGCAGTTCTTC. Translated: CASGPTRDSWSNEQFF.

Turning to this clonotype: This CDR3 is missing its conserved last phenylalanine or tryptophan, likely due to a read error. CDR3 sequence (DNA): TGCGCCAGCAGCCTACGAGGACAGAACACTGAAGCTTTCCTT. It is translated as CASSLRGQNTEAFL. V is TRBV4-1 and J is TRBJ1-1, with D possibly being TRBD1 (5 bases). The CDR3 is 14 amino acids. In germline, CDR1 is MGHRA, CDR2 YSYEKL. Trimming took 4 bases from V and 1 from J, leaving 10 bases between them.

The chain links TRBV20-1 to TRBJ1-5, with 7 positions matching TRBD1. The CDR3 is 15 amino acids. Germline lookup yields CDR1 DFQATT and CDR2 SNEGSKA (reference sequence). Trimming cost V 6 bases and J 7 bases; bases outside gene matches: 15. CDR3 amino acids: CSAIRGWDSKQPQHF. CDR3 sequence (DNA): TGCAGTGCAATTAGGGGATGGGACAGTAAACAGCCCCAGCATTTT.

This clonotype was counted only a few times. For the CDR3, the DNA is TGTGCCAGCACATGGAGTAGCGGGAGTCAAGAGACCCAGTACTTC. Protein product: CASTWSSGSQETQYF. This chain joins TRBV27 and TRBJ2-5; 9 bases agree with TRBD2. The V segment lost 7 bases and the J segment 2 bases; nucleotides outside the gene matches: 8. The germline V gene has CDR1 MNHEY and CDR2 SMNVEV (reference sequence). The CDR3 covers 15 residues.

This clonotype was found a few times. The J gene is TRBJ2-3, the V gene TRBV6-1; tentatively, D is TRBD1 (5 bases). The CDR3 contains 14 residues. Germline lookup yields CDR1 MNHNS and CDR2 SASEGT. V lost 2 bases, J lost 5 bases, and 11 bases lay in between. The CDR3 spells CASSESPTVDTQYF. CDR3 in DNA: TGTGCCAGCAGTGAATCGCCGACAGTAGATACGCAGTATTTT.

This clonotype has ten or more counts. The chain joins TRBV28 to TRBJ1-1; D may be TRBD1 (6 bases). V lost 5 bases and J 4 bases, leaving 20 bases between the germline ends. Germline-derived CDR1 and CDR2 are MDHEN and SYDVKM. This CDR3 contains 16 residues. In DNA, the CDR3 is TGTGCCAGCAGTCCCCCACAGGGAGGAGGGCGCACTGAAGCTTTCTTT. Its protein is CASSPPQGGGRTEAFF.

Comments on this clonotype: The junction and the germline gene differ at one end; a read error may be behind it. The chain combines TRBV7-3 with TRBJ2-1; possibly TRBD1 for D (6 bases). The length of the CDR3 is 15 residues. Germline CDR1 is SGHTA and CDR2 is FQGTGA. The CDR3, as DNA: TGTGCCCGCAGCTTATCAGGGGCAGGATACAATGAGCAGTTCTTC. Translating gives CARSLSGAGYNEQFF.

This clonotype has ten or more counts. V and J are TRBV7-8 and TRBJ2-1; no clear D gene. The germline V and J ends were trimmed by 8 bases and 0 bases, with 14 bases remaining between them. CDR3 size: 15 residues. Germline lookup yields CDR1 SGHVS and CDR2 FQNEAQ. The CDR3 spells CASAVDLASYNEQFF. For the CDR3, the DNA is TGTGCCAGCGCCGTCGATTTGGCCTCCTACAATGAGCAGTTCTTC.

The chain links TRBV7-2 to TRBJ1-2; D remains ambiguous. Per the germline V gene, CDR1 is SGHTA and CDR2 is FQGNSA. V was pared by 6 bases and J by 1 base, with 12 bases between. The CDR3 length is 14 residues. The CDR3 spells CASSSTWYNYGYTF. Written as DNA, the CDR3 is TGTGCCAGCAGTTCTACTTGGTATAACTATGGCTACACCTTC.

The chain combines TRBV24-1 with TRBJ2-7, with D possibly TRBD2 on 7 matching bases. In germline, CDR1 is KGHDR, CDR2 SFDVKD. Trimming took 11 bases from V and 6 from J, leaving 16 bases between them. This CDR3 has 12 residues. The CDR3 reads CAIQGRGSEQYF. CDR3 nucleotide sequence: TGTGCCATACAGGGCCGCGGGAGCGAGCAGTACTTC.

This CDR3 is CASSQGTVDYGYTF. CDR3 sequence (DNA): TGTGCCAGCAGCCAGGGGACCGTGGACTATGGCTACACCTTC. V is TRBV25-1 and J is TRBJ1-2; possibly TRBD1 for D (6 bases). V lost 6 bases to trimming and J lost 3 bases, with 14 bases between them. The CDR3 extends over 14 amino acids. Germline-derived CDR1 and CDR2 are MGHDK and SYGVNS.

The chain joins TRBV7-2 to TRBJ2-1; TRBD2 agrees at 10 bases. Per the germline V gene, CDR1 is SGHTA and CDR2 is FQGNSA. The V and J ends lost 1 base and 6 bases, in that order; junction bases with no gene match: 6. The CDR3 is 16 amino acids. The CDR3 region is CASSLDASGRSNEQFF. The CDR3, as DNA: TGTGCCAGCAGCTTAGATGCTAGCGGGAGATCCAATGAGCAGTTCTTC. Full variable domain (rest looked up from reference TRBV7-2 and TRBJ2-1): GAGVSQSPSNKVTEKGKDVELRCDPISGHTALYWYRQSLGQGLEFLIYFQGNSAPDKSGLPSDRFSAERTGGSVSTLTIQRTQQEDSAVYLCASSLDASGRSNEQFFGPGTRLTVL.

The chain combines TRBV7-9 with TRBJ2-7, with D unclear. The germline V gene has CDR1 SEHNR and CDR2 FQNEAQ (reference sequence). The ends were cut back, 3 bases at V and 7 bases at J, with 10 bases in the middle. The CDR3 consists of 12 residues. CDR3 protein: CASSFAAQEQYF. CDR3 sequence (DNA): TGTGCCAGCAGCTTTGCTGCGCAGGAGCAGTACTTC. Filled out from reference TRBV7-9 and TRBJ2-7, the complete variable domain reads DTGVSQNPRHKITKRGQNVTFRCDPISEHNRLYWYRQTLGQGPEFLTYFQNEAQLEKSRLLSDRFSAERPKGSFSTLEIQRTEQGDSAMYLCASSFAAQEQYFGPGTRLTVT.